The TCR beta chain described here comes from a study of spatial heterogeneity in lung cancer. Study overall: Across the raw uncorrected reads, a unique TCR and UMI combination was observed, on average, more than ten times.

TCRdb itself ran the 5' RACE reads through MiXCR, one entry per CDR3 protein. This table has approximately 49,000 distinct CDR3 sequences, approximately 5.7% appearing once. Indicated time point: sample taken at primary tumor resection. The V end lost 5 bases, the J end lost 0 bases, and 11 bases lay between the germline ends. Germline loops: CDR1 DFQATT, CDR2 SNEGSKA (reference sequence). The CDR3 is made up of 14 amino acids. This receptor was identified in a male donor with early-stage non-small cell lung cancer. Specimen: PBMCs, collected at surgery. This chain links TRBV20-1 with TRBJ2-1; possible D gene TRBD1, 6 bases. CDR3 nucleotide sequence: TGCAGTGCTGCGGACAGCAGCTCCTACAATGAGCAGTTCTTC. Amino acids: CSAADSSSYNEQFF.